The clone carrying this T cell receptor beta chain was picked up a small number of times. This record belongs to a study of blood T cell repertoires in COVID-19. For the study at large: The cDNA or gDNA used as material had been derived from T cells, B-cell-depleted T cells, or PBMCs.

The CDR3 runs 17 residues. Looked up from germline, CDR1 is MNHEY and CDR2 is SMNVEV (reference sequence). Trimming removed 4 bases at V and 0 bases at J, with 16 bases between. Per the authors' pipeline: Amplification from reference gene primers served as the basis for estimated nucleated cell counts. Repertoires were generated with immunoSEQ multiplex PCR, while TCRdb's copy carries only in-frame clones and drops some. The V and J calls and clone size are taken from that table; D and trimming were inferred from the DNA. Among about 240,000 clones, 84% were seen once, and the ten largest hold about 4%.

The sequenced sample was peripheral blood. The clonotype was recovered from a man in his fifties with acute or convalescent COVID-19. The rearrangement uses TRBV27 and TRBJ1-5; no clear D. The CDR3: CASSSLMTSNSNQPQHF. The CDR3 nucleotides read TGTGCCAGCAGTTCACTGATGACATCGAATAGCAATCAGCCCCAGCATTTT.